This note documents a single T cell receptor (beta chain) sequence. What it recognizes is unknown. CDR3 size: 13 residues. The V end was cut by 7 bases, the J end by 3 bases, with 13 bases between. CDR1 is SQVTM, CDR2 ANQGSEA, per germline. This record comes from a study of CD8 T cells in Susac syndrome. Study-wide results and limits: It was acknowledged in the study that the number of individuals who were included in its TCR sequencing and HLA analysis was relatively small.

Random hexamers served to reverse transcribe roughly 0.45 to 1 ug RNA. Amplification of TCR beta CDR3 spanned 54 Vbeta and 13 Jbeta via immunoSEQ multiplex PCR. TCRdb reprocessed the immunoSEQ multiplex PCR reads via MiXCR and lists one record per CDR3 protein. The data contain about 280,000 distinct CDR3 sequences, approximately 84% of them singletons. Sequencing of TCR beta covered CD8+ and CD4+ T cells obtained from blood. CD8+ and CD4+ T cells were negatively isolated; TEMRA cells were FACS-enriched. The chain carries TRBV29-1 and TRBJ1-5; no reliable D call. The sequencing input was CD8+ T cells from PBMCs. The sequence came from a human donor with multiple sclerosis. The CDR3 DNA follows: TGCAGCGCCGTGGACGGACTCAATCAGCCCCAGCATTTT. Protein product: CSAVDGLNQPQHF.